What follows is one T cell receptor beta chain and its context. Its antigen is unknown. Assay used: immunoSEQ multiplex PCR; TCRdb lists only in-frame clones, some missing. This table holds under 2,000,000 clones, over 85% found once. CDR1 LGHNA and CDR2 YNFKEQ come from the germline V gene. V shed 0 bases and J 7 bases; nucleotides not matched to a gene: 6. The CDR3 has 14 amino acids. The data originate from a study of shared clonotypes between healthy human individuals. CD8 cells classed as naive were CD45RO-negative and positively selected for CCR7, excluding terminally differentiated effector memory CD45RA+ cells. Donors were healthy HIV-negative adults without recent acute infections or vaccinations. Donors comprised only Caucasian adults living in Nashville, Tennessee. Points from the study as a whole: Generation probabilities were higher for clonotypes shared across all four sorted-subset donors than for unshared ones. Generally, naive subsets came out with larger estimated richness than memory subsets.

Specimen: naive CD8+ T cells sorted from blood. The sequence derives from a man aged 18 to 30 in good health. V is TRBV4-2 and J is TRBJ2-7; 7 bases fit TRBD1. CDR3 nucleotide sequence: TGTGCCAGCAGCCAAGAAGGACAGGCGGGTGAGCAGTACTTC. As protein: CASSQEGQAGEQYF.